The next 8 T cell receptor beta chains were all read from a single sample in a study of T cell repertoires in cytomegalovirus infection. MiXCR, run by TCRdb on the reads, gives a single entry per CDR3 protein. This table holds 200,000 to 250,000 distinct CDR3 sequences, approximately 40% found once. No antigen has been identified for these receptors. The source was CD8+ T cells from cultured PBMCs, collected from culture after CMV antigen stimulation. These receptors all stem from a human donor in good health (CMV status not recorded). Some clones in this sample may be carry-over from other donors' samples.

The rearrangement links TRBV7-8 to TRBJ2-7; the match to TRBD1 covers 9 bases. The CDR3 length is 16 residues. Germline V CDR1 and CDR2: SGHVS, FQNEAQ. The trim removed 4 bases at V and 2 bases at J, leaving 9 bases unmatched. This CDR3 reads CASSSLRDRDPYEQYF. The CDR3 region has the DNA TGTGCCAGCAGCTCCCTCCGGGACAGGGATCCCTACGAGCAGTACTTC. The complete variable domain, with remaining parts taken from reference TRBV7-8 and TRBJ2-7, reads GAGVSQSPRYKVAKRGQDVALRCDPISGHVSLFWYQQALGQGPEFLTYFQNEAQLDKSGLPSDRFFAERPEGSVSTLKIQRTQQEDSAVYLCASSSLRDRDPYEQYFGPGTRLTVT.

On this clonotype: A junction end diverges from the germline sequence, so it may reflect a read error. The CDR3 DNA reads as TGTTCCATCAGTGAAAACACCGGGGAGCGGTTTTTT. This encodes CSISENTGERFF. The chain joins TRBV27 to TRBJ2-2; TRBD2 is a possible D gene (5 bases). Germline lookup yields CDR1 MNHEY and CDR2 SMNVEV (reference sequence). The CDR3 loop spans 12 amino acids.

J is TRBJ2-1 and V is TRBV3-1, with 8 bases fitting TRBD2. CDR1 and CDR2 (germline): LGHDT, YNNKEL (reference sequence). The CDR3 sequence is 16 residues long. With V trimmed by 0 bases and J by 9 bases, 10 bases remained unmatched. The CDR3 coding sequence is TGTGCCAGCAGCCAAGATTGGACGGGGGGGCCGGGTGAGCAGTTCTTC. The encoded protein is CASSQDWTGGPGEQFF.

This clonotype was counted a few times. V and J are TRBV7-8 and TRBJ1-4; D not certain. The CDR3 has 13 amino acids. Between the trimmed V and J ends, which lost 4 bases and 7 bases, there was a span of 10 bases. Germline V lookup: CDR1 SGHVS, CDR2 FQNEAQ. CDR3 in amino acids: CASSSRTVEKLFF. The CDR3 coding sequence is TGTGCCAGCAGCTCCAGGACGGTTGAAAAACTGTTTTTT.

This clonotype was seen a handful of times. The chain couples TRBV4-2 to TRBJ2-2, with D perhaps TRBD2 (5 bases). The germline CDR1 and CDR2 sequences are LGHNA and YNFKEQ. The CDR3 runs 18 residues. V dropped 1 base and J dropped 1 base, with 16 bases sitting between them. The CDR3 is CASSQVEAASGNTGELFF. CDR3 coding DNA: TGTGCCAGCAGCCAAGTCGAAGCGGCAAGTGGGAACACCGGGGAGCTGTTTTTT.

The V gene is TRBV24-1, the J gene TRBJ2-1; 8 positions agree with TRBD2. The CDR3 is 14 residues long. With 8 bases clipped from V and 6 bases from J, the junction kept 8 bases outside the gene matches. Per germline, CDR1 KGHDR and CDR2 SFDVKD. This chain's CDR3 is CATISGTRSNEQFF. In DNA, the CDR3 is TGTGCCACCATAAGCGGGACTAGAAGCAATGAGCAGTTCTTC.

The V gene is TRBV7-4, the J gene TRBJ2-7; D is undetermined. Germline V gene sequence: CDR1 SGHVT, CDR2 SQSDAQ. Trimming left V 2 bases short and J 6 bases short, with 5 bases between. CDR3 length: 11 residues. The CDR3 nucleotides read TGTGCCAGCAGCTTACCGGGCGAGCAGTACTTC. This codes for CASSLPGEQYF.

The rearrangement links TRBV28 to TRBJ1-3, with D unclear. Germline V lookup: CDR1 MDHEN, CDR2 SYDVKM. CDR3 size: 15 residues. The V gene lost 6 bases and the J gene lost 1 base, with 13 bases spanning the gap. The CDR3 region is CASSRPSDSGNTIYF. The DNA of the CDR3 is TGTGCCAGCAGCCGCCCCTCGGATTCTGGAAACACCATATATTTT.